Listed here are 20 T cell receptor beta chains from one sample, sequenced in a study of post-analysis software for immune sequencing data. Study conclusions and caveats: Patients carried roughly 5 TRBV segments more frequently than controls did, and TRBV5-6, TRBV5-1 and TRBV20-1 were among them.

Unique molecular identifiers had been added to the TCR beta cDNA libraries. TCRdb itself ran the PCR reads through MiXCR, one entry per CDR3 protein. In the table there are 800,000 to 950,000 distinct CDR3 sequences, 53% of which are singletons. Their antigen targets remain unknown. The material sequenced was blood. The receptors here all came from a girl aged 5 to 17 with multiple sclerosis.

The chain links TRBV25-1 to TRBJ1-2, with D maybe TRBD1 (6 bases). With 8 bases removed from V and 2 bases from J, the gap between germline ends came to 15 bases. This CDR3 spans 14 amino acids. Germline CDR1 reads MGHDK; CDR2 reads SYGVNS. The DNA of the CDR3 is TGTGCCAGCGCAAGAGGACAGAACAACTATGGCTACACCTTC. Translation: CASARGQNNYGYTF.

This chain joins TRBV20-1 and TRBJ2-7; D may be TRBD2 (6 bases). The CDR3 runs to 13 residues. Germline V gene lookup returns CDR1 DFQATT and CDR2 SNEGSKA (reference sequence). Trimming took off 6 bases at V and 0 bases at J, with 12 bases between the two ends. CDR3 region: CSAGTDLSYEQYF. The CDR3 nucleotides read TGCAGTGCGGGGACTGACCTCTCCTACGAGCAGTACTTC.

The CDR3 sequence is CASSLAQSGSHSYEQYF. DNA of the CDR3: TGTGCCAGCAGCTTAGCCCAGAGCGGGAGCCATTCCTACGAGCAGTACTTC. The chain recombines TRBV11-2 with TRBJ2-7; 8 bases map to TRBD2. From germline, CDR1 is SGHAT and CDR2 FQNNGV. This CDR3 is built from 17 residues. The J segment lost 1 base and the V segment lost 1 base, leaving 9 bases of the junction unmatched.

This clonotype was recorded a few times. V and J are TRBV29-1 and TRBJ1-1; 7 bases are a match to TRBD1. The CDR3 is 13 amino acids. The ends lost 6 bases at V and 0 bases at J; junction bases unmatched: 4. Germline lookup yields CDR1 SQVTM and CDR2 ANQGSEA. The CDR3 loop is CSVLGQMNTEAFF. In nucleotides, the CDR3 is TGCAGCGTACTGGGACAGATGAACACTGAAGCTTTCTTT.

Here the CDR3 DNA reads TGTGCCAGCAGCCCGGAACCTGGGGAGACCCAGTACTTC. The encoded protein is CASSPEPGETQYF. This rearrangement joins TRBV7-8 to TRBJ2-5; D ambiguous. This CDR3 has 13 residues. The germline V and J ends were trimmed by 5 bases and 5 bases, with 12 bases remaining between them. From germline, CDR1 is SGHVS and CDR2 FQNEAQ.

The CDR3 coding sequence is TGCAGCGTTGAGCTCGACTGGACAGGGGTTGGAAAGACCCAGTACTTC. It codes for CSVELDWTGVGKTQYF. This chain uses TRBV29-1 with TRBJ2-5; 9 nucleotides align to TRBD1. This CDR3 is 16 amino acids long. J was trimmed by 6 bases and V by 3 bases; bases with no gene match: 14. Germline V gene data show CDR1 as SQVTM and CDR2 as ANQGSEA. Together with reference TRBV29-1 and TRBJ2-5, the CDR3 gives the full variable domain: SAVISQKPSRDICQRGTSLTIQCQVDSQVTMMFWYRQQPGQSLTLIATANQGSEATYESGFVIDKFPISRPNLTFSTLTVSNMSPEDSSIYLCSVELDWTGVGKTQYFGPGTRLLVL.

Turning to this clonotype: Germline is not matched at one junction end, which may reflect a read error. This chain links TRBV6-5 with TRBJ2-4; D call uncertain. The J call is in doubt because the DNA end fits TRBJ2-5 better. The germline gives CDR1 MNHEY, CDR2 SVGAGI. The CDR3 is 13 residues long. CDR3 amino acids: CVSSITRWETQYF. The CDR3 region has the DNA TGTGTCAGCAGCATCACCCGGTGGGAGACCCAGTACTTC.

V is TRBV7-2 and J is TRBJ2-4; D remains unclear. The J call may be wrong; the DNA end is better matched by TRBJ2-5. Germline V gives CDR1 SGHTA, CDR2 FQGNSA. The CDR3 has 13 residues. CDR3 loop: CASSLDPRETQYF. In DNA, the CDR3 is TGTGCCAGCAGCTTGGACCCGCGGGAGACCCAGTACTTC.

This rearrangement joins TRBV20-1 to TRBJ2-1; D is ambiguous. The CDR3 spans 13 residues. CDR1 and CDR2 from the germline V gene are DFQATT and SNEGSKA (reference sequence). Trimming left V 2 bases short and J 5 bases short, with 10 bases between. CDR3: CSARSFLNNEQFF. DNA of the CDR3: TGCAGTGCTAGATCCTTCTTGAACAATGAGCAGTTCTTC.

The genes are TRBV7-8 and TRBJ2-1, with TRBD2 matching over 16 bases. CDR1 SGHVS and CDR2 FQNEAQ come from the germline V gene. With V trimmed by 5 bases and J by 5 bases, 12 bases remained unmatched. This CDR3 region has 19 residues. CDR3 nucleotide sequence: TGTGCCAGCAGCCGGGGACTAGCGGGGGGGCTAGGGTCCCACAATGAGCAGTTCTTC. Translating it yields CASSRGLAGGLGSHNEQFF.

The V call is TRBV6-1, the J call TRBJ1-5, with a possible D match to TRBD1 (5 bases). Germline V gene lookup returns CDR1 MNHNS and CDR2 SASEGT. V was cut by 0 bases and J by 6 bases, with 15 bases left in between. This CDR3 has 16 residues. CDR3 DNA sequence: TGTGCCAGCAGTGAAGCAGTCCAGGGTAAGAGTCAGCCCCAGCATTTT. Protein product: CASSEAVQGKSQPQHF.

A few counts support this clonotype. The chain recombines TRBV7-9 with TRBJ2-1; D possibly corresponds to TRBD2 (6 bases). Per the germline V gene, CDR1 is SEHNR and CDR2 is FQNEAQ (reference sequence). V dropped 3 bases and J dropped 1 base, with 13 bases sitting between them. CDR3 length: 16 residues. Here the CDR3 reads CASSFTPRGSYNEQFF. The CDR3 DNA sequence: TGTGCCAGCAGCTTCACTCCTCGGGGGTCCTACAATGAGCAGTTCTTC.

The chain links TRBV3-1 to TRBJ2-7; 13 bases line up with TRBD2. The CDR3 is made up of 14 amino acids. V lost 4 bases and J lost 5; bases outside the gene matches: 2. Germline CDR1 LGHDT, CDR2 YNNKEL (reference sequence). DNA for the CDR3: TGTGCCAGCAGCCCCGGGACTAGCGGGAACGAGCAGTACTTC. This gives the protein CASSPGTSGNEQYF.

This clonotype was observed a few times. The chain uses TRBV12-3 or TRBV12-4 and TRBJ2-5, with D uncertain. The CDR3 is 14 residues long. V gave up 0 bases and J gave up 3 bases, with 8 bases separating them. The CDR3 sequence: CASSLAGVEETQYF. The CDR3 nucleotides read TGTGCCAGCAGTTTAGCCGGCGTAGAAGAGACCCAGTACTTC.

This clonotype was detected only once. This sequence joins TRBV2 and TRBJ2-1, with D perhaps TRBD2 (6 bases). CDR3 size: 13 residues. Germline CDR1 is SNHLY and CDR2 is FYNNEI. Trimming removed 3 bases at V and 7 bases at J, with 10 bases between. The CDR3 coding sequence is TGTGCCAGCAGTGAGTGGAGGGGTAATGAGCAGTTCTTC. This translates into CASSEWRGNEQFF.

The chain has TRBV4-2 and TRBJ2-5, with TRBD2 identical over 7 bases. J lost 11 bases, V lost 0 bases, and 6 bases had no gene match. Germline CDR1 and CDR2: LGHNA and YNFKEQ. CDR3 length equals 13 residues. The CDR3 sequence is CASSQEDGGEQYF. The CDR3 DNA is TGTGCCAGCAGCCAAGAGGATGGGGGGGAGCAGTACTTC.

The rearrangement joins TRBV29-1 to TRBJ2-1, with 8 bases matching TRBD1. V lost 3 bases, J lost 1 base, and 5 bases stayed unmatched. The CDR3 covers 15 residues. The germline V gene has CDR1 SQVTM and CDR2 ANQGSEA. Here the CDR3 DNA reads TGCAGCGTTGAGGAGGACAGGGCTTCCTACAATGAGCAGTTCTTC. It translates to CSVEEDRASYNEQFF.

This chain connects TRBV10-3 to TRBJ2-7; the D is unclear. Germline V gene lookup returns CDR1 ENHRY and CDR2 SYGVKD. Trimming removed 0 bases from V and 11 bases from J, with 11 bases in between. The CDR3 covers 12 residues. The CDR3 DNA follows: TGTGCCATCAGTGAGTCGACAAGAGCCGAGTACTTC. Translation gives CAISESTRAEYF.

The rearrangement uses TRBV20-1 and TRBJ2-1; the match to TRBD2 covers 12 bases. This CDR3 is built from 15 residues. Germline CDR1 and CDR2: DFQATT and SNEGSKA (reference sequence). After removal of 3 bases from V and 8 bases from J, the junction contained 8 bases not matched to a gene. DNA of the CDR3: TGCAGTGCTAGTTATCTAGCGGGAGGGCCAGATGAGCAGTTCTTC. Amino acid sequence: CSASYLAGGPDEQFF.

This clonotype turned up a few times. This chain joins TRBV29-1 and TRBJ1-2, with a weak D call TRBD1 (5 bases). CDR3 length: 14 amino acids. Trimming cost V 5 bases and J 4 bases, with 17 bases left between them. Germline values: CDR1 SQVTM, CDR2 ANQGSEA. The CDR3 reads CSVRELGPLYGYTF. The CDR3 region has the DNA TGCAGCGTTAGGGAACTGGGACCGCTCTATGGCTACACCTTC.